This T cell receptor (beta chain) was sequenced in a study of T cell changes during pregnancy in multiple sclerosis. CDR3 size: 15 residues. Trimming shortened V by 1 base and J by 0 bases, and 7 bases separated the two germline ends. Germline CDR1 and CDR2: MNHNS and SASEGT. Profiled with immunoSEQ multiplex PCR; TCRdb holds only in-frame clones, not every one. The repertoire consists of over 60,000 clones, with around 96% occurring once and the leading ten covering roughly 2.3%. The source of this sequence is a female donor with multiple sclerosis, enrolled in a pregnancy study. The sequencing here drew on CD8+ T cells from peripheral blood mononuclear cells, taken after pregnancy. This chain uses TRBV6-1 with TRBJ1-5, with unresolved D. CDR3 sequence (DNA): TGTGCCAGCAGTGAAGTACGGAGTAGCAATCAGCCCCAGCATTTT. This codes for CASSEVRSSNQPQHF.